Many counts were recorded for the clone carrying this T cell receptor (beta chain). Its antigen is unidentified. This entry is derived from a study of blood T cells in healthy people across ages. Study-wide results and limits: Diversity was higher, and naive CD4+ cells more numerous, in long-lived donors than in aged donors.

Germline values: CDR1 PRHDT, CDR2 FYEKMQ (reference sequence). The CDR3 is 15 residues long. V lost 5 bases and J lost 2, with 16 bases in between. A second PCR of 7 to 11 cycles used a sample-barcoded 5' primer and a J-beta primer mix. Using its own MiXCR run on the 5' RACE reads, TCRdb lists one record per CDR3 protein. This repertoire shows about 1.6 million distinct CDR3 sequences, around 36% found once; its top ten account for approximately 10%. The TCR originated in a woman aged 25 to 45 in good health. The gene calls are TRBV13 and TRBJ2-7, with D possibly TRBD1 on 6 matching bases. Material: blood. CDR3 DNA sequence: TGTGCCAGCAGCACTACCCAGGGGCGTACCTACGAGCAGTACTTC. As protein: CASSTTQGRTYEQYF.